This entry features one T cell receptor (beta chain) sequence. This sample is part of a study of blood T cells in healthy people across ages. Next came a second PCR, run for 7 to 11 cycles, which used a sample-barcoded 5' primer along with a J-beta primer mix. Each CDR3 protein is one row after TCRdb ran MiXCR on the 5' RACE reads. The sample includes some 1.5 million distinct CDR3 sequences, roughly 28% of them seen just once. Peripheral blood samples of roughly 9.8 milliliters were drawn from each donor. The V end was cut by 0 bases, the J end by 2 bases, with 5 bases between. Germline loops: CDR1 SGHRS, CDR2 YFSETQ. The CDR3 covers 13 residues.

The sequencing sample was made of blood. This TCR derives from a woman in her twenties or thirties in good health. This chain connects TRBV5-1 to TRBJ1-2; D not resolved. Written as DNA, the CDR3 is TGCGCCAGCAGCTTGGCCTGGAACTATGGCTACACCTTC. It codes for CASSLAWNYGYTF.